One T cell receptor beta chain is described in this entry. The data originate from a study of T cells in tuberculosis. The assay was immunoSEQ multiplex PCR, and TCRdb's table has in-frame clones only and misses some. In the table there are about 59,000 clones, 81% of which are singletons. V trimming: 4 bases; J trimming: 4 bases; junction bases outside the gene matches: 8. The CDR3 is 16 residues long. The V gene's germline CDR1 is SGHAT and CDR2 FQDESV (reference sequence). After thawing and overnight rest, PBMC were stained with GMM-loaded CD1B tetramer, viability dye and anti-CD3 for sorting. The lipid loaded on the CD1B tetramers was C32 glucose monomycolate from Rhodococcus equi. Before cryopreservation, the sorted PBMC lost their CD14-expressing monocytes. Approximately 100,000 tetramer-negative cells were sorted from each donor. Study findings and constraints: T cells binding CD1B-GMM tetramer weakly possibly escaped the sort.

The gene calls are TRBV11-1 and TRBJ2-1; 9 nucleotides match TRBD1. The material sequenced was CD1b-GMM tetramer-negative cells sorted from PBMCs. This TCR derives from an adult woman with latent tuberculosis. The CDR3 sequence is CASSSLGTGKYNEQFF. The CDR3 nucleotides read TGTGCCAGCAGCTCCTTGGGGACAGGGAAATACAATGAGCAGTTCTTC.